Below, 27 T cell receptor beta chains from the same sample are listed, as sequenced in a study of CD8 T cells in ankylosing spondylitis. TCRdb re-derived calls from the 5' RACE reads in MiXCR, one entry per CDR3 protein. This sample carries about 350,000 distinct CDR3 sequences, approximately 22% of them seen once, and the ten largest clones take over 10%. The sequenced sample consisted of blood, either unsorted or a sorted T cell fraction (not recorded which). These receptors were collected from a male donor with ankylosing spondylitis or in good health (not recorded which).

Only a few counts were recorded for this clonotype. The chain has TRBV9 and TRBJ1-1, with a weak D call TRBD1 (5 bases). Trimming took 3 bases from V and 2 from J, leaving 14 bases between them. The CDR3 consists of 15 residues. CDR1 and CDR2 from the germline V gene are SGDLS and YYNGEE. The CDR3 is CASSESGRGNTEAFF. The CDR3 bases are TGTGCCAGCAGCGAGTCAGGGAGGGGAAACACTGAAGCTTTCTTT. Based on the CDR3 plus reference TRBV9 and TRBJ1-1, the full variable domain is DSGVTQTPKHLITATGQRVTLRCSPRSGDLSVYWYQQSLDQGLQFLIQYYNGEERAKGNILERFSAQQFPDLHSELNLSSLELGDSALYFCASSESGRGNTEAFFGQGTRLTVV.

This clonotype was seen ten or more times. This chain uses TRBV29-1 with TRBJ1-2; the D is unclear. Looked up from germline, CDR1 is SQVTM and CDR2 is ANQGSEA. The V gene lost 2 bases and the J gene lost 8 bases, with 15 bases spanning the gap. The CDR3 is made up of 13 amino acids. The DNA for the CDR3 is TGCAGCGTTGAAACATTACAGTCTAAGGGCTACACCTTC. Its translation: CSVETLQSKGYTF.

The table lists this clonotype with a few counts. This chain joins TRBV5-8 and TRBJ2-5, with a weak D call TRBD1 (6 bases). Germline lookup yields CDR1 SGHTS and CDR2 YDEGEE. Between the trimmed V and J ends, which lost 2 bases and 1 base, there was a span of 12 bases. CDR3 size: 15 residues. CDR3 sequence: CASSFLTGTQETQYF. The CDR3 DNA follows: TGTGCCAGCAGCTTCCTCACAGGGACCCAAGAGACCCAGTACTTC.

This clonotype was counted a few times. This sequence joins TRBV12-3 or TRBV12-4 and TRBJ2-1, with TRBD1 identical over 9 bases. CDR3 size: 15 residues. V lost 7 bases and J lost 9; bases outside the gene matches: 13. The CDR3 here is CASIGTTGGLSEQFF. The CDR3 DNA sequence: TGTGCCAGCATCGGTACCACAGGGGGCTTATCTGAGCAGTTCTTC.

This clonotype was detected a few times. The CDR3 region has the DNA TGTGCCAGTAGTACCACCCCGGGACATTTTCTTCAAGAGACCCAGTACTTC. It yields the protein CASSTTPGHFLQETQYF. The chain has TRBV19 and TRBJ2-5; maybe TRBD1 (6 bases). The CDR3 spans 17 residues. V lost 4 bases and J 2 bases, leaving 20 bases between the germline ends. Germline V gene lookup returns CDR1 LNHDA and CDR2 SQIVND (reference sequence).

The gene calls are TRBV7-9 and TRBJ2-5, with unresolved D. Germline V gene lookup returns CDR1 SEHNR and CDR2 FQNEAQ (reference sequence). The CDR3 is made up of 15 amino acids. Trimming shortened V by 4 bases and J by 4 bases, and 16 bases separated the two germline ends. CDR3 nucleotide sequence: TGTGCCAGCAGCTCTCCCCTCAAGTTGCCAGAGACCCAGTACTTC. Residues: CASSSPLKLPETQYF.

This clonotype has a handful of counts. The chain is built from TRBV6-5 and TRBJ2-7; 9 bases match TRBD1. V lost 4 bases to trimming and J lost 2 bases; unmatched junction nucleotides: 6. CDR1 and CDR2 from the germline V gene are MNHEY and SVGAGI. This CDR3 region has 15 residues. The CDR3 DNA is TGTGCCAGCAGTTCTCAGGACAGGGGCCCCTACGAGCAGTACTTC. It encodes CASSSQDRGPYEQYF.

The CDR3 here is CSARGIWGYTF. CDR3 nucleotides: TGCAGTGCTAGGGGGATTTGGGGCTACACCTTC. V is TRBV20-1 and J is TRBJ1-2; no clear D gene. The CDR3 loop spans 11 amino acids. Germline CDR1 is DFQATT and CDR2 is SNEGSKA (reference sequence). The ends were cut back, 3 bases at V and 8 bases at J, with 10 bases in the middle.

This clonotype came up a few times. The chain uses TRBV6-5 and TRBJ1-1; D gene unclear. CDR3 length: 12 amino acids. Germline V gives CDR1 MNHEY, CDR2 SVGAGI. The V end was cut by 6 bases, the J end by 8 bases, with 13 bases between. The CDR3: CASSQLAGEAFF. CDR3 DNA: TGTGCCAGCAGCCAACTGGCGGGCGAAGCTTTCTTT.

This clonotype was seen only a few times. The chain combines TRBV5-6 with TRBJ2-7, with D possibly matching TRBD1 (5 bases). CDR1 and CDR2 (germline): SGHDT, YYEEEE. Trimming cost V 5 bases and J 1 base, with 10 bases left between them. This CDR3 spans 13 amino acids. This chain's CDR3 is CASSHQGSYEQYF. In DNA, the CDR3 is TGTGCCAGCAGTCACCAGGGTTCCTACGAGCAGTACTTC. Full variable domain (outside the CDR3, taken from reference TRBV5-6 and TRBJ2-7): DAGVTQSPTHLIKTRGQQVTLRCSPKSGHDTVSWYQQALGQGPQFIFQYYEEEERQRGNFPDRFSGHQFPNYSSELNVNALLLGDSALYLCASSHQGSYEQYFGPGTRLTVT.

The rearrangement joins TRBV15 to TRBJ2-2, with a weak D call TRBD2 (6 bases). The CDR3 is 15 residues long. CDR1 is LNHNV, CDR2 YYDKDF, per germline (reference sequence). V lost 0 bases and J lost 5, with 10 bases in between. The CDR3 sequence is CATSRDLGTTGELFF. In nucleotides, the CDR3 is TGTGCCACCAGCAGAGATCTAGGGACTACCGGGGAGCTGTTTTTT.

The sample holds many counts of this clonotype. V usage is TRBV6-1 and J usage is TRBJ2-1; 12 bases agree with TRBD2. Germline V gives CDR1 MNHNS, CDR2 SASEGT. The CDR3 consists of 15 residues. V trimming: 4 bases; J trimming: 7 bases; junction bases outside the gene matches: 5. The CDR3: CASSVLAGGPNEQFF. CDR3 nucleotides: TGTGCCAGCAGTGTTCTAGCGGGGGGGCCAAATGAGCAGTTCTTC.

This clonotype showed up just a few times. The chain has TRBV4-1 and TRBJ2-1; D ambiguous. The CDR3 sequence is 17 residues long. V was shortened by 0 bases and J by 6 bases, with 18 bases between the two germline ends. Germline CDR1 MGHRA, CDR2 YSYEKL. The CDR3 protein is CASSQEERLPTSNEQFF. DNA for the CDR3: TGCGCCAGCAGCCAAGAAGAGAGACTCCCCACGAGCAATGAGCAGTTCTTC.

This chain joins TRBV27 and TRBJ1-6; TRBD1 agrees at 7 bases. V gave up 9 bases and J gave up 0 bases; unmatched junction bases: 11. From germline, CDR1 is MNHEY and CDR2 SMNVEV (reference sequence). The CDR3 spans 17 residues. The DNA of the CDR3 is TGTGCCAGTCGTAAGGATCGGACAGGCTCCTATAATTCACCCCTCCACTTT. Its translation is CASRKDRTGSYNSPLHF.

This clonotype was found many times. The V and J genes are TRBV12-3 or TRBV12-4 and TRBJ2-7; 7 bases are shared with TRBD2. Trimming at V came to 6 bases and at J to 7 bases, leaving 12 bases not matched to a gene. This CDR3 has 14 amino acids. This chain's CDR3 is CASSPTSGGQEQYF. As DNA, the CDR3 is TGTGCCAGCAGCCCCACGTCGGGGGGTCAAGAGCAGTACTTC.

This clonotype showed up just a few times. The V and J genes are TRBV9 and TRBJ2-7; possibly TRBD1 for D (6 bases). Germline CDR1 reads SGDLS; CDR2 reads YYNGEE. The V end was cut by 0 bases, the J end by 2 bases, with 9 bases between. This CDR3 has 14 amino acids. CDR3 nucleotides: TGTGCCAGCAGCGTAGAGGGGGTGGCCTACGAGCAGTACTTC. Its protein product is CASSVEGVAYEQYF.

The genes are TRBV5-1 and TRBJ1-2, with 9 bases fitting TRBD1. Unmatched junction bases numbered 19, after V lost 3 bases and J lost 4 bases. CDR3 length: 19 residues. From germline, CDR1 is SGHRS and CDR2 YFSETQ. The CDR3 nucleotides read TGCGCCAGCAGCTCATTTGTGTCCGGACAGGGGACAATCCCCTATGGCTACACCTTC. Residues: CASSSFVSGQGTIPYGYTF.

This rearrangement joins TRBV7-9 to TRBJ2-1, with D maybe TRBD1 (6 bases). The V and J ends lost 2 bases and 3 bases respectively, with 11 bases between them. The CDR3 extends over 15 amino acids. CDR1 and CDR2 (germline): SEHNR, FQNEAQ (reference sequence). The CDR3 loop reads CASSLSVRGYNEQFF. The CDR3 coding sequence is TGTGCCAGCAGCTTATCGGTCAGGGGCTACAATGAGCAGTTCTTC.

This clonotype was observed a handful of times. This chain links TRBV12-3 or TRBV12-4 with TRBJ1-2; D uncertain. The CDR3 sequence is 15 residues long. Trimming removed 3 bases at V and 1 base at J, with 12 bases between. The CDR3 bases are TGTGCCAGCAGTTTCGGTTCCGTAATTAACTATGGCTACACCTTC. As protein: CASSFGSVINYGYTF.

The chain combines TRBV2 with TRBJ1-6; 7 nucleotides agree with TRBD1. CDR3 length: 15 residues. J was trimmed by 5 bases and V by 1 base; bases with no gene match: 2. Germline loops: CDR1 SNHLY, CDR2 FYNNEI. CDR3 region: CASSEGTGDNSPLHF. Here the CDR3 DNA reads TGTGCCAGCAGTGAAGGGACAGGAGATAATTCACCCCTCCACTTT.

CDR3 residues: CASSARDRDPYEQYF. CDR3 DNA sequence: TGTGCCAGCAGCGCGAGGGACAGGGACCCCTACGAGCAGTACTTC. The chain recombines TRBV7-9 with TRBJ2-7, with 9 bases lining up with TRBD1. Germline V gene sequence: CDR1 SEHNR, CDR2 FQNEAQ (reference sequence). V was pared by 5 bases and J by 2 bases, with 7 bases of the junction left unmatched. The CDR3 spans 15 residues.

This clonotype has a handful of counts. This chain joins TRBV6-5 and TRBJ2-3; the D gene is possibly TRBD2 (5 bases). The V end lost 0 bases, the J end lost 4 bases, and 17 bases lay between the germline ends. Germline CDR1 reads MNHEY; CDR2 reads SVGAGI. CDR3 length: 17 amino acids. In nucleotides, the CDR3 is TGTGCCAGCAGTTACTCCGGTGGTAGCGACTTAGCAGATACGCAGTATTTT. It is translated as CASSYSGGSDLADTQYF.

The V gene is TRBV4-1, the J gene TRBJ2-3; 7 bases align to TRBD2. Looked up from germline, CDR1 is MGHRA and CDR2 is YSYEKL. With V trimmed by 10 bases and J by 1 base, 5 bases remained unmatched. The CDR3 contains 13 residues. The CDR3 DNA sequence: TGCGCCAACTCTCTAGCGGGCACAGATACGCAGTATTTT. This encodes CANSLAGTDTQYF.

This clonotype has a count of ten or more. CDR3 sequence: CASSSGYNEQFF. The CDR3 bases are TGTGCCAGCAGTTCGGGGTACAATGAGCAGTTCTTC. The chain couples TRBV7-9 to TRBJ2-1; D is perhaps TRBD2 (5 bases). Germline assignment: CDR1 SEHNR and CDR2 FQNEAQ (reference sequence). V lost 6 bases and J lost 4, with 7 bases in between. CDR3 size: 12 residues.

This clonotype has just a few counts. The rearrangement uses TRBV3-1 and TRBJ2-7; TRBD2 agrees at 8 bases. The CDR3 length is 14 residues. Germline-derived CDR1 and CDR2 are LGHDT and YNNKEL (reference sequence). J lost 3 bases, V lost 1 base, and 2 bases had no gene match. CDR3 sequence (DNA): TGTGCCAGCAGCCAAGCACTAGCGGACTACGAGCAGTACTTC. It yields the protein CASSQALADYEQYF.

The chain carries TRBV7-6 and TRBJ2-7, with D perhaps being TRBD1 or TRBD2 (6 bases each). Trimming removed 6 bases at V and 3 bases at J, with 21 bases between. The germline V gene has CDR1 SGHVS and CDR2 FNYEAQ. CDR3 length: 16 residues. The CDR3 nucleotides read TGTGCCAGCAGTCATCAGATGGACGGGGGCCACTACGAGCAGTACTTC. As protein: CASSHQMDGGHYEQYF.

The chain couples TRBV9 to TRBJ2-3; D is uncertain. Trimming pared 2 bases from V and 6 bases from J, leaving 13 bases between. CDR1 is SGDLS and CDR2 is YYNGEE in the germline V gene. The CDR3 contains 14 residues. CDR3 DNA: TGTGCCAGCAGCGTTTTTGAGGCCCCGGATACGCAGTATTTT. Its translation: CASSVFEAPDTQYF.